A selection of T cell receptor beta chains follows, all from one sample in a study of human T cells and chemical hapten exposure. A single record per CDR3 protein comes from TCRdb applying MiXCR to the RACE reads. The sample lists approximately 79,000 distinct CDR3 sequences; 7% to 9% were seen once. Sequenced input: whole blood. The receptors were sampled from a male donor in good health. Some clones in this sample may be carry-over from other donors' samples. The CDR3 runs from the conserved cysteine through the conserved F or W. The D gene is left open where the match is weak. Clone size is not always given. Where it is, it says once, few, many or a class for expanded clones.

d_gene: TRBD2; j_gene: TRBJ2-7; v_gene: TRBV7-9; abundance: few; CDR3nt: TGTGCCAGCAGCCCCGGGGGGGTCGGCGAGCAGTACTTC; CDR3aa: CASSPGGVGEQYF
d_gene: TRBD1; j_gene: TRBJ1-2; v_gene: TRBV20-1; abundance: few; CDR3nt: TGCAGTGCTGGGACAGTAGATGGCTACACCTTC; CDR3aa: CSAGTVDGYTF
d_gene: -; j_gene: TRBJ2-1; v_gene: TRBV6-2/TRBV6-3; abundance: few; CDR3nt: TGTGCCAGCAGTTATCTTGGGGGCCGAGAGCAGTTCTTC; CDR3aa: CASSYLGGREQFF
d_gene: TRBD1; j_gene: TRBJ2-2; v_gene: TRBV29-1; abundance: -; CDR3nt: TGCAGCTCCAGGGGGCAAACCGCCGGGGAGCTGTTTTTT; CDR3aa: CSSRGQTAGELFF
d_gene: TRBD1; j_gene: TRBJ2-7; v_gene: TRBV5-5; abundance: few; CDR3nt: TGTGCCAGCAGCTTGGTCAGGGGGCCCTACGAGCAGTACTTC; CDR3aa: CASSLVRGPYEQYF
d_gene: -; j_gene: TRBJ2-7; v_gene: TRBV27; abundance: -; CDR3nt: TGTGCCAGCAGTTTATCGAACCTAGAGAGCTCCTACGAGCAGTACTTC; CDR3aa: CASSLSNLESSYEQYF
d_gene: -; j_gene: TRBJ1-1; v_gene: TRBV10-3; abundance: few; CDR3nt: TGTGCCATCAGTGAGTCGGCAGGGGTCACTGAAGCTTTCTTT; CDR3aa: CAISESAGVTEAFF
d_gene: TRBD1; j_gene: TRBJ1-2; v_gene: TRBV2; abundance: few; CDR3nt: TGTGCCAGCAGTGCGACAGGGACGAGTGGCTACACCTTC; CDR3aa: CASSATGTSGYTF
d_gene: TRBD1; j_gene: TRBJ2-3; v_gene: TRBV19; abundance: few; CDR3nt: TGTGCCAGTAGTATGGACAGGGGCACAGATACGCAGTATTTT; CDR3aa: CASSMDRGTDTQYF
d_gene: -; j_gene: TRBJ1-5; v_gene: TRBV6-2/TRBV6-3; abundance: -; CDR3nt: TGTGCCAGCATGTTACAGGGAGATCAGCCCCAGCATTTT; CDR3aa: CASMLQGDQPQHF
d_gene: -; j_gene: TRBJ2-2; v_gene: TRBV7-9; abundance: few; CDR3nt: TGTGCCAGCAGCTTACGAGCATACACCGGGGAGCTGTTTTTT; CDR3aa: CASSLRAYTGELFF